These T cell receptor beta chains were read from a single sample in a study of blood T cell repertoires in COVID-19. Repertoires were generated with immunoSEQ multiplex PCR, while TCRdb's copy carries only in-frame clones and drops some. This table holds approximately 440,000 clones, around 90% found once. The sample consisted of PBMCs or T cells enriched from blood (not recorded which). Every receptor here comes from a man between 18 and 29 years old who had recovered from COVID-19. Each CDR3 is given with its conserved first and last residue. D genes are given only for firm matches. Where a row states a size, it is once, few, many or the class of an expanded clone; other rows omit it.

CDR3 length	clone size	V gene	D gene	J gene	CDR3 protein	CDR3 DNA
15	NA	TRBV19	NA	TRBJ1-5	CASSIDDYLGQPQHF	TGTGCCAGTAGTATAGATGACTACCTGGGGCAGCCCCAGCATTTT
13	NA	TRBV2	NA	TRBJ2-4	CASSEALRDIQYF	TGTGCCAGCAGTGAAGCGCTTCGAGACATTCAGTACTTC
16	NA	TRBV10-3	TRBD1	TRBJ1-6	CAISQQGASSNSPLHF	TGTGCCATCAGTCAACAGGGGGCAAGCTCAAATTCACCCCTCCACTTT
11	few	TRBV12-3/TRBV12-4	NA	TRBJ1-1	CASGEGTEAFF	TGTGCCAGCGGGGAGGGGACAGAAGCTTTCTTT
14	NA	TRBV27	NA	TRBJ1-2	CASSLIPPRGGYTF	TGTGCCAGCAGTTTAATCCCCCCACGCGGCGGCTACACCTTC
16	NA	TRBV7-9	TRBD1	TRBJ1-4	CASSLRGAGTNEKLFF	TGTGCCAGCAGCCTCAGGGGGGCGGGCACTAATGAAAAACTGTTTTTT
12	once	TRBV10-3	NA	TRBJ1-6	CAIMTEGSPLHF	TGTGCCATCATGACCGAGGGATCACCCCTCCACTTT
18	NA	TRBV7-8	NA	TRBJ1-5	CASSLDSSGGYSNQPQHF	TGTGCCAGCAGCTTAGATTCATCGGGGGGCTATAGCAATCAGCCCCAGCATTTT
15	NA	TRBV12-5	NA	TRBJ1-1	CASGLVLQGKTEAFF	TGTGCTAGTGGTTTGGTACTCCAGGGGAAGACTGAAGCTTTCTTT
13	NA	TRBV6-5	NA	TRBJ1-3	CASSPGVGNTIYF	TGTGCCAGCAGTCCAGGGGTCGGAAACACCATATATTTT
15	NA	TRBV5-5	TRBD2	TRBJ2-1	CASSSGLVTTNEQFF	TGTGCCAGCAGCTCGGGACTAGTCACTACAAATGAGCAGTTCTTC
12	NA	TRBV7-8	NA	TRBJ2-1	CASSQGQNEQFF	TGTGCCAGCAGCCAGGGACAAAATGAGCAGTTCTTC
14	few	TRBV2	NA	TRBJ1-2	CASSAGGPSGGYTF	TGTGCCAGCAGCGCCGGCGGGCCCTCGGGAGGCTACACCTTC
14	NA	TRBV18	NA	TRBJ2-3	CASSPPGKTDTQYF	TGTGCCAGCTCACCGCCGGGAAAGACAGATACGCAGTATTTT
15	NA	TRBV16	TRBD1	TRBJ2-3	CASSQTGSSTDTQYF	TGTGCCAGCAGCCAGACAGGGTCTAGCACAGATACGCAGTATTTT
14	NA	TRBV5-6	NA	TRBJ1-2	CASSNVQGSYGYTF	TGTGCCAGCAGCAATGTACAGGGTTCCTATGGCTACACCTTC
15	NA	TRBV3-1/TRBV3-2	TRBD1	TRBJ1-2	CASSRGQGGTYGYTF	TGTGCCAGCAGCCGGGGACAGGGGGGGACCTATGGCTACACCTTC
15	NA	TRBV5-6	TRBD2	TRBJ2-3	CASSLGAGGTDTQYF	TGTGCCAGCAGCTTGGGGGCGGGAGGGACAGATACGCAGTATTTT
15	NA	TRBV4-1	TRBD2	TRBJ2-7	CASSQGLAGGYEQYF	TGCGCCAGCAGCCAAGGACTAGCGGGAGGCTACGAGCAGTACTTC
15	NA	TRBV6-5	NA	TRBJ1-1	CASSSKGGVGTEAFF	TGTGCCAGCAGCTCTAAGGGAGGTGTAGGGACTGAAGCTTTCTTT
15	NA	TRBV19	NA	TRBJ2-2	CASSILGQPTGELFF	TGTGCCAGTAGTATATTAGGACAGCCCACCGGGGAGCTGTTTTTT
14	NA	TRBV7-2	TRBD1	TRBJ1-1	CASSSGQKNTEAFF	TGTGCCAGCAGCTCGGGACAGAAGAACACTGAAGCTTTCTTT